These 20 T cell receptor beta chains were sequenced from one sample in a study of cytotoxic CD8 clonotypes in ibrutinib-treated CLL. Only in-frame clones appear in the TCRdb table, and some are missing; sequencing was by immunoSEQ multiplex PCR. The data show 140,000 or so clones, about 80% seen once. The sequences come from PBMCs, collected after 12 months of ibrutinib treatment. The receptors were sampled from a human donor with chronic lymphocytic leukemia.

This chain joins TRBV7-9 and TRBJ1-5; 9 bases match TRBD1. The CDR3 consists of 17 residues. The V and J ends lost 2 bases and 3 bases, in that order; junction bases with no gene match: 8. Germline lookup yields CDR1 SEHNR and CDR2 FQNEAQ (reference sequence). This CDR3 reads CASSLWRTGDLNQPQHF. The CDR3 DNA is TGTGCCAGCAGCTTATGGCGGACAGGGGACCTCAATCAGCCCCAGCATTTT.

The gene calls are TRBV30 and TRBJ2-7; D is ambiguous. Germline CDR1 and CDR2: GTSNPN and SVGIG (reference sequence). This CDR3 is 11 amino acids long. The V and J ends lost 4 bases and 2 bases respectively, with 6 bases between them. CDR3 DNA sequence: TGTGCCTGGACAGATACCTACGAGCAGTACTTC. Its translation is CAWTDTYEQYF.

V usage is TRBV5-1 and J usage is TRBJ2-1, with unresolved D. The germline V gene encodes CDR1 SGHRS and CDR2 YFSETQ. The CDR3 consists of 14 residues. Trimming cost V 0 bases and J 9 bases, with 13 bases left between them. CDR3 nucleotides: TGCGCCAGCAGCTTGGTTCATGTATCGGGTGAGCAGTTCTTC. Residues: CASSLVHVSGEQFF.

There are a few counts of this clone. This sequence joins TRBV28 and TRBJ2-1, with 8 positions matching TRBD1. Germline CDR1 MDHEN, CDR2 SYDVKM. The CDR3 runs 13 residues. After removal of 6 bases from V and 8 bases from J, the junction contained 6 bases not matched to a gene. The CDR3 DNA sequence: TGTGCCAGCAGGCCTCAGGGGGCCGATGAGCAGTTCTTC. Its protein product is CASRPQGADEQFF.

The V call is TRBV7-9, the J call TRBJ1-6; TRBD1 agrees at 10 bases. The CDR3 totals 16 residues. V was pared by 1 base and J by 11 bases, with 8 bases of the junction left unmatched. The germline gives CDR1 SEHNR, CDR2 FQNEAQ (reference sequence). Here the CDR3 reads CASSLGSGTGVPPLHF. Here the CDR3 DNA reads TGTGCCAGCAGCTTAGGATCCGGGACAGGGGTACCACCCCTCCACTTT.

V gene TRBV30 combines with J gene TRBJ2-7; a weak D match, TRBD2 (5 bases). This CDR3 region has 15 residues. CDR1 and CDR2 from the germline V gene are GTSNPN and SVGIG (reference sequence). V was trimmed by 0 bases and J by 5 bases, leaving 17 bases between them. The CDR3 sequence is CAWSVRGPGIHEQYF. In DNA form, the CDR3 reads TGTGCCTGGAGTGTACGGGGTCCGGGAATCCACGAGCAGTACTTC.

This chain joins TRBV5-5 and TRBJ2-7; D remains unclear. CDR1 SGHKS and CDR2 YYEKEE come from the germline V gene (reference sequence). Trimming pared 1 base from V and 5 bases from J, leaving 10 bases between. The CDR3 covers 13 residues. As DNA, the CDR3 is TGTGCCAGCAGCTTGTGGACCGGCCACGAGCAGTACTTC. It translates to CASSLWTGHEQYF.

The genes are TRBV6-1 and TRBJ2-1; the D is unclear. The V end was cut by 2 bases, the J end by 14 bases, with 10 bases between. CDR3 length equals 11 residues. Germline CDR1 MNHNS, CDR2 SASEGT. In nucleotides, the CDR3 is TGTGCCAGCAGTGAATATGGCTGGGAGTTCTTC. This codes for CASSEYGWEFF.

V and J are TRBV19 and TRBJ2-1; 13 positions agree with TRBD2. From germline, CDR1 is LNHDA and CDR2 SQIVND (reference sequence). The CDR3 spans 17 residues. Unmatched junction bases numbered 4, after V lost 3 bases and J lost 2 bases. In DNA form, the CDR3 reads TGTGCCAGTAGTATCACACTAGCGGGAGGGCCCTACAATGAGCAGTTCTTC. Translated: CASSITLAGGPYNEQFF. The full variable domain, in which reference TRBV19 and TRBJ2-1 provide the parts outside the CDR3, is DGGITQSPKYLFRKEGQNVTLSCEQNLNHDAMYWYRQDPGQGLRLIYYSQIVNDFQKGDIAEGYSVSREKKESFPLTVTSAQKNPTAFYLCASSITLAGGPYNEQFFGPGTRLTVL.

This clone has just one count. V usage is TRBV4-3 and J usage is TRBJ1-3, with 7 bases identical to TRBD1. The junction had 6 bases not matched to a gene; V was cut back by 1 base and J by 3 bases. The germline gives CDR1 LGHNA, CDR2 YSLEER. The CDR3 totals 16 residues. This CDR3 is CASSQVQGSFGNTIYF. The DNA of the CDR3 is TGCGCCAGCAGCCAAGTACAGGGGTCGTTTGGAAACACCATATATTTT.

The chain employs TRBV6-1 and TRBJ2-7; TRBD1 might be the D (6 bases). From germline, CDR1 is MNHNS and CDR2 SASEGT. The germline V and J ends were trimmed by 4 bases and 2 bases, with 12 bases remaining between them. The CDR3 length is 14 residues. The CDR3 sequence: CASSGLGQTYEQYF. CDR3 sequence (DNA): TGTGCCAGCAGTGGCCTTGGACAGACCTACGAGCAGTACTTC.

The genes are TRBV7-6 and TRBJ2-3; no reliable D call. The V gene's germline CDR1 is SGHVS and CDR2 FNYEAQ. This CDR3 is 17 amino acids long. Trimming cost V 7 bases and J 1 base, with 21 bases left between them. The CDR3 protein is CASTLLPSRGRTDTQYF. The CDR3 nucleotides are TGTGCCAGCACCCTACTACCCAGTCGCGGCCGCACAGATACGCAGTATTTT.

This sequence joins TRBV7-6 and TRBJ2-7; 9 positions agree with TRBD1. J gave up 3 bases and V 5 bases, and 5 bases lay outside the gene matches. The CDR3 spans 14 residues. Germline loops: CDR1 SGHVS, CDR2 FNYEAQ. The CDR3 spells CASSRDRDIYEQYF. For the CDR3, the DNA is TGTGCCAGCAGCCGGGACAGGGATATCTACGAGCAGTACTTC.

The chain carries TRBV29-1 and TRBJ1-1, with 7 bases matching TRBD1. The CDR3 runs to 14 residues. Germline CDR1 reads SQVTM; CDR2 reads ANQGSEA. The J segment lost 4 bases and the V segment lost 6 bases, leaving 11 bases of the junction unmatched. The CDR3 loop is CSVVTWDSSTEAFF. The CDR3 DNA sequence: TGCAGCGTGGTTACTTGGGACAGCTCCACTGAAGCTTTCTTT.

The V call is TRBV29-1, the J call TRBJ1-1; TRBD1 agrees at 10 bases. The CDR3 is 14 residues long. The junction had 9 bases not matched to a gene; V was cut back by 5 bases and J by 6 bases. CDR1 is SQVTM, CDR2 ANQGSEA, per germline. Here the CDR3 reads CSVWNWDRGPEAFF. As DNA, the CDR3 is TGCAGCGTTTGGAACTGGGACAGGGGACCTGAAGCTTTCTTT.

The V call is TRBV5-8, the J call TRBJ2-3, with TRBD2 matching over 8 bases. The CDR3 has 16 amino acids. V was clipped by 4 bases and J by 3 bases; unmatched bases: 10. Germline CDR1 and CDR2: SGHTS and YDEGEE. CDR3 nucleotide sequence: TGTGCCAGCAGCCCCGCCTACGCGGGGGGTACAGATACGCAGTATTTT. Translating gives CASSPAYAGGTDTQYF.

The CDR3 sequence: CASSFPPGKTEAFF. The CDR3 DNA follows: TGTGCCAGCAGTTTTCCCCCAGGGAAGACTGAAGCTTTCTTT. This chain joins TRBV28 and TRBJ1-1; maybe TRBD1 (5 bases). The CDR3 runs 14 residues. CDR1 and CDR2 (germline): MDHEN, SYDVKM. V lost 3 bases and J 5 bases, leaving 13 bases between the germline ends.

V gene TRBV11-3 combines with J gene TRBJ2-7; D is uncertain. CDR3 length: 13 amino acids. Germline CDR1 is SGHNT and CDR2 is YENEEA. Between the trimmed V and J ends, which lost 0 bases and 0 bases, there was a span of 3 bases. CDR3 in DNA: TGTGCCAGCAGCTTAGAGAGCTCCTACGAGCAGTACTTC. The encoded protein is CASSLESSYEQYF.

The chain has TRBV9 and TRBJ1-1, with D tentatively TRBD1 (6 bases). The CDR3 sequence is 11 residues long. V lost 3 bases and J 11 bases, leaving 11 bases between the germline ends. CDR1 is SGDLS, CDR2 YYNGEE, per germline. The CDR3 reads CASSGQGPAFF. The CDR3 DNA reads TGTGCCAGCAGCGGGCAGGGGCCGGCTTTCTTT.

This chain joins TRBV7-9 and TRBJ1-1; D is possibly TRBD1 (5 bases). CDR3 size: 13 residues. Germline lookup yields CDR1 SEHNR and CDR2 FQNEAQ (reference sequence). V was trimmed by 2 bases and J by 1 base, leaving 5 bases between them. The CDR3 protein is CASSLQGNTEAFF. The CDR3 DNA reads TGTGCCAGCAGCTTACAGGGGAACACTGAAGCTTTCTTT.